What follows are 24 T cell receptor beta chains derived from one specimen sequenced in a study of T cells in Graves' hyperthyroidism and ophthalmopathy. Authors of the study amplified TCR beta CDR3 regions from RNA transcripts. HTBI primers were used for first-round RT-PCR of the TCR CDR3. MiXCR, applied by TCRdb to the multiplex PCR reads, yields one record per CDR3 protein. The sample yields 400,000 or so distinct CDR3 sequences, 11% to 15% seen once. Sample: blood. All receptors derive from a man between 45 and 60 years old with Graves' ophthalmopathy.

The sample holds a few counts of this clonotype. The rearrangement joins TRBV5-1 to TRBJ1-3; a weak D match, TRBD1 (6 bases). With 4 bases removed from V and 2 bases from J, the gap between germline ends came to 10 bases. CDR1 and CDR2 (germline): SGHRS, YFSETQ. CDR3 length: 14 amino acids. The CDR3 loop is CASSKGGTGNTIYF. As DNA, the CDR3 is TGCGCCAGCAGCAAAGGGGGTACTGGAAACACCATATATTTT.

In this sample, this clonotype turned up a few times. This rearrangement joins TRBV5-1 to TRBJ2-4; the D gene is possibly TRBD1 (5 bases). Trimming pared 0 bases from V and 15 bases from J, leaving 19 bases between. There are 14 residues in the CDR3. Germline CDR1 reads SGHRS; CDR2 reads YFSETQ. The CDR3 loop reads CASSLADSLHPLYF. CDR3 nucleotide sequence: TGCGCCAGCAGCTTGGCCGACAGTTTGCACCCTTTGTACTTC. The whole variable domain, remainder taken from reference TRBV5-1 and TRBJ2-4, is KAGVTQTPRYLIKTRGQQVTLSCSPISGHRSVSWYQQTPGQGLQFLFEYFSETQRNKGNFPGRFSGRQFSNSRSEMNVSTLELGDSALYLCASSLADSLHPLYFGAGTRLSVL.

This clonotype was found many times. V and J are TRBV6-1 and TRBJ2-7, with 9 bases matching TRBD1. The CDR3 is made up of 14 amino acids. V lost 5 bases and J lost 3; bases outside the gene matches: 5. CDR1 is MNHNS and CDR2 is SASEGT in the germline V gene. The CDR3 reads CASSYGGQGYEQYF. CDR3 nucleotides: TGTGCCAGCAGTTATGGGGGACAGGGCTACGAGCAGTACTTC.

This clonotype was observed at least ten times. The J gene is TRBJ2-7, the V gene TRBV18; D is undetermined. Trimming left V 1 base short and J 6 bases short, with 10 bases between. The CDR3 length is 13 residues. Per the germline V gene, CDR1 is KGHSH and CDR2 is LQKENI. CDR3 residues: CASSPRSFGEQYF. DNA of the CDR3: TGTGCCAGCTCACCACGTTCGTTTGGCGAGCAGTACTTC.

At least ten counts were recorded for this clonotype. CDR3 region: CASSSGWLTEAFF. As DNA, the CDR3 is TGTGCCAGCAGCTCCGGTTGGCTCACTGAAGCTTTCTTT. The chain employs TRBV7-2 and TRBJ1-1, with D unresolved. This CDR3 is 13 amino acids long. CDR1 and CDR2 from the germline V gene are SGHTA and FQGNSA. V was pared by 4 bases and J by 4 bases, with 10 bases between.

Details on this clonotype: Since a much larger clone is just one base distant, this may be a read error. The V and J genes are TRBV28 and TRBJ1-2, with 9 positions matching TRBD1. The CDR3 totals 14 residues. The germline gives CDR1 MDHEN, CDR2 SYDVKM. V lost 5 bases and J lost 4; bases outside the gene matches: 5. This CDR3 reads CASSHGTGTYGYTF. CDR3 DNA sequence: TGTGCCAGCAGTCACGGGACAGGGACCTATGGCTACACCTTC.

This clonotype was seen at least ten times. The rearrangement uses TRBV11-3 and TRBJ1-1; 9 positions match TRBD1. V dropped 5 bases and J dropped 13; count of bases not matched to a gene: 14. This CDR3 has 14 amino acids. In germline, CDR1 is SGHNT, CDR2 YENEEA. CDR3 in amino acids: CASSLDRGRLIVFF. The CDR3 DNA sequence: TGTGCCAGCAGCCTGGACAGGGGAAGATTGATCGTTTTCTTT.

This rearrangement joins TRBV5-4 to TRBJ1-1; D not resolved. Trimming left V 3 bases short and J 1 base short, with 13 bases between. The germline V gene encodes CDR1 SGHNT and CDR2 YYREEE (reference sequence). CDR3 length: 15 amino acids. Written as DNA, the CDR3 is TGTGCCAGCAGCTCCAGCTGGACGGCGAACACTGAAGCTTTCTTT. Protein product: CASSSSWTANTEAFF.

The table lists this clonotype with many counts. The rearrangement joins TRBV12-3 or TRBV12-4 to TRBJ1-1; a weak D match, TRBD1 (5 bases). The CDR3 sequence is 14 residues long. V shed 2 bases and J shed 4 bases, with 11 bases lying between them. The CDR3 coding sequence is TGTGCCAGCAGTTTAACCGGGGGAGGCACTGAAGCTTTCTTT. This sequence encodes CASSLTGGGTEAFF.

This clonotype was counted only a few times. This sequence may be a read error, since a much larger clone differs from it by one base. The chain combines TRBV11-2 with TRBJ2-1; D is ambiguous. CDR3 length: 11 residues. Between the trimmed V and J ends, which lost 4 bases and 11 bases, there was a span of 9 bases. CDR1 is SGHAT and CDR2 is FQNNGV in the germline V gene. This CDR3 reads CASSSVQKQFF. For the CDR3, the DNA is TGTGCCAGCAGCTCAGTACAGAAGCAGTTCTTC.

This clonotype turned up a few times. J is TRBJ1-1 and V is TRBV7-9, with D tentatively TRBD1 (6 bases). Trimming shortened V by 1 base and J by 0 bases, and 15 bases separated the two germline ends. The CDR3 totals 17 residues. CDR1 SEHNR and CDR2 FQNEAQ come from the germline V gene (reference sequence). The CDR3 nucleotides are TGTGCCAGCAGCTTAGTAGGCGTCGGGGGCTTGAACACTGAAGCTTTCTTT. Its protein is CASSLVGVGGLNTEAFF.

At least ten counts were recorded for this clonotype. The CDR3 DNA reads TGCGCCAGCAGCTGGGGCAGGGGAAGAACCGGGGAGCTGTTTTTT. Encoded protein: CASSWGRGRTGELFF. The chain has TRBV5-1 and TRBJ2-2, with D tentatively TRBD1 (6 bases). Germline CDR1 and CDR2: SGHRS and YFSETQ. V lost 3 bases, J lost 5 bases, and 14 bases lay in between. The CDR3 sequence is 15 residues long.

This clonotype was detected ten times or more. The chain employs TRBV28 and TRBJ1-2, with a possible D match to TRBD1 (5 bases). This CDR3 is 15 amino acids long. Germline V gene data show CDR1 as MDHEN and CDR2 as SYDVKM. V was trimmed by 4 bases and J by 1 base, leaving 13 bases between them. Here the CDR3 DNA reads TGTGCCAGCAGTTCCCCCCAGGGATATAACTATGGCTACACCTTC. Translation: CASSSPQGYNYGYTF.

The table lists this clonotype with many counts. This chain links TRBV7-4 with TRBJ2-3; D unresolved. Germline assignment: CDR1 SGHVT and CDR2 SQSDAQ. The CDR3 sequence is 16 residues long. The V end was cut by 6 bases, the J end by 7 bases, with 23 bases between. CDR3 DNA: TGTGCCAGCAGTCATGCAAGGACCAAAGAAGCGCATACGCAGTATTTT. As protein: CASSHARTKEAHTQYF. The entire variable domain, with the rest obtained from reference TRBV7-4 and TRBJ2-3, is as follows: GAGVSQSPRYKVAKRGRDVALRCDSISGHVTLYWYRQTLGQGSEVLTYSQSDAQRDKSGRPSGRFSAERPERSVSTLKIQRTEQGDSAVYLCASSHARTKEAHTQYFGPGTRLTVL.

At least ten counts were recorded for this clonotype. The DNA is omitted, as the CDR3 cannot be located on it reliably, and the CDR3 follows TCRdb's listing. The chain links TRBV27 to TRBJ1-2; the table's D call of TRBD1 was not tested on the DNA. The CDR3 length equals 15 residues, ends included. Germline values: CDR1 MNHEY, CDR2 SMNVEV (reference sequence). CDR3 residues: CASSSSTGAEYGYTF.

This clonotype came up many times. This chain uses TRBV11-2 with TRBJ2-1; TRBD2 might be the D (6 bases). The CDR3 covers 16 residues. Trimming took off 0 bases at V and 2 bases at J, with 11 bases between the two ends. Per the germline V gene, CDR1 is SGHAT and CDR2 is FQNNGV. For the CDR3, the DNA is TGTGCCAGCAGCTTAGATGCGGGATTCACCTACAATGAGCAGTTCTTC. Translation: CASSLDAGFTYNEQFF.

The V and J genes are TRBV19 and TRBJ2-1; 9 bases are a match to TRBD2. Unmatched junction bases numbered 7, after V lost 7 bases and J lost 6 bases. This CDR3 is 14 amino acids long. Germline V gene data show CDR1 as LNHDA and CDR2 as SQIVND (reference sequence). The DNA of the CDR3 is TGTGCCAGTAAAGCAGCGGGAGGCCTCAATGAGCAGTTCTTC. Translated: CASKAAGGLNEQFF. Looking up the rest from reference TRBV19 and TRBJ2-1 gives the full variable domain: DGGITQSPKYLFRKEGQNVTLSCEQNLNHDAMYWYRQDPGQGLRLIYYSQIVNDFQKGDIAEGYSVSREKKESFPLTVTSAQKNPTAFYLCASKAAGGLNEQFFGPGTRLTVL.

The chain links TRBV5-1 to TRBJ1-2, with D hard to call. Germline CDR1 and CDR2: SGHRS and YFSETQ. Deletions cut 0 bases from V and 0 bases from J, with 15 bases between. The CDR3 sequence is 17 residues long. CDR3 nucleotides: TGCGCCAGCAGCTTGGCGGGCAGGATGAGTACTAACTATGGCTACACCTTC. Its translation is CASSLAGRMSTNYGYTF.

This clonotype appeared a few times. This chain connects TRBV7-8 to TRBJ2-6; 7 nucleotides match TRBD1. The ends lost 4 bases at V and 4 bases at J; junction bases unmatched: 10. CDR1 SGHVS and CDR2 FQNEAQ come from the germline V gene. The CDR3 consists of 17 residues. CDR3 sequence (DNA): TGTGCCAGCAGCTGGGGACAGCTAAACGGGGGGGCCAACGTCCTGACTTTC. As protein: CASSWGQLNGGANVLTF.

This clonotype was counted ten times or more. The V call is TRBV7-8, the J call TRBJ2-3; 11 bases map to TRBD2. Germline V lookup: CDR1 SGHVS, CDR2 FQNEAQ. V was pared by 4 bases and J by 3 bases, with 3 bases of the junction left unmatched. There are 15 residues in the CDR3. This CDR3 reads CASSSLAGVTDTQYF. DNA of the CDR3: TGTGCCAGCAGCTCACTAGCGGGAGTAACAGATACGCAGTATTTT.

The chain carries TRBV29-1 and TRBJ1-2; D not resolved. Germline lookup yields CDR1 SQVTM and CDR2 ANQGSEA. With 7 bases removed from V and 6 bases from J, the gap between germline ends came to 9 bases. This CDR3 contains 10 residues. Here the CDR3 reads CSASKDGYTF. The CDR3 DNA reads TGCAGCGCGTCGAAAGATGGCTACACCTTC.

This clonotype was counted a few times. This chain uses TRBV5-1 with TRBJ2-2, with TRBD2 identical over 8 bases. Germline trimming cut 2 bases from V and 6 bases from J; bases unmatched to any gene: 3. The CDR3 is made up of 14 amino acids. Germline CDR1 and CDR2: SGHRS and YFSETQ. CDR3 nucleotides: TGCGCCAGCAGCTTACGGACTAGCTCCGGGGAGCTGTTTTTT. Its translation is CASSLRTSSGELFF.

This sequence joins TRBV28 and TRBJ2-2; no clear D. Germline V gives CDR1 MDHEN, CDR2 SYDVKM. The V end was cut by 7 bases, the J end by 5 bases, with 5 bases between. This CDR3 contains 11 residues. The CDR3 DNA reads TGTGCCAGCAAAGGTACCGGGGAGCTGTTTTTT. This sequence encodes CASKGTGELFF.

This sequence joins TRBV5-4 and TRBJ2-7, with D possibly being TRBD1 or TRBD2 (5 bases each). V was pared by 4 bases and J by 8 bases, with 16 bases between. The CDR3 runs 13 residues. Germline V lookup: CDR1 SGHNT, CDR2 YYREEE (reference sequence). CDR3 sequence (DNA): TGTGCCAGCAGCCTAACCCCAGGGAGCCAGCAGTACTTC. This gives the protein CASSLTPGSQQYF.